This T cell receptor beta chain stems from a study of a mutant IDH1 vaccine in newly diagnosed glioma. The overall study: Earlier treatment was radiotherapy, temozolomide, or both, with most getting both.

V trimming: 2 bases; J trimming: 9 bases; junction bases outside the gene matches: 6. Per the germline V gene, CDR1 is SGHRS and CDR2 is YFSETQ. This CDR3 comprises 15 residues. The sample's time point: week 47, end of study. The study gave 300 ug of mutant IDH1 20-mer peptide per vaccine dose, with topical imiquimod. Across weeks 1, 3, 5, 7, 11, 15, 19 and 23, patients received a vaccination each time, eight in all. Here immunoSEQ multiplex PCR was the method, and the copy in TCRdb shows in-frame clones only, minus some. The repertoire consists of about 94,000 clones, with roughly 86% occurring once and the leading ten covering 0.77%. Worth noting for this clone: Its antigen is unknown.

The V and J genes are TRBV5-1 and TRBJ2-1, with TRBD2 matching 12 bases. This clonotype was sampled from a woman between 45 and 65 years old with glioma. The source material was PBMCs, sampled from a glioma patient whose treatment included an IDH1 peptide vaccine. The CDR3 bases are TGCGCCAGCAGCTTTCTAGCGGGAGGGATCGGTGAGCAGTTCTTC. Residues: CASSFLAGGIGEQFF.